The clone carrying this TCR beta chain has a single count. What it recognizes is unknown. This sample is part of a study of cytomegalovirus exposure and HLA in healthy donors. CDR3 size: 15 residues. The germline V gene encodes CDR1 SGHVS and CDR2 FNYEAQ. With V trimmed by 5 bases and J by 5 bases, 9 bases remained unmatched. Study-wide results and limits: A classifier reportedly called cytomegalovirus status with high sensitivity and specificity.

Produced via immunoSEQ multiplex PCR; TCRdb's table is partial and in-frame only. This table has around 90,000 clones, approximately 81% appearing once. The rearrangement uses TRBV7-6 and TRBJ2-7; TRBD1 agrees at 10 bases. This clonotype was sampled from a woman between 18 and 30 years old in good health and CMV-seropositive. Sequencing was performed on PBMCs. As DNA, the CDR3 is TGTGCCAGCAGCCAAGACAGGGGGCGGAAAAACGAGCAGTACTTC. Translation gives CASSQDRGRKNEQYF.